This T cell receptor (beta chain) came from a study of T-cell reconstitution after alpha-beta-depleted transplantation in children. The library targeted TCRbeta and was prepared with unique molecular identifiers. TCRdb passed the PCR reads through MiXCR, listing each CDR3 protein once. The sample has about 340,000 distinct CDR3 sequences, under 13% seen once; the top ten hold 2% to 3%. This CDR3 region has 15 residues. Germline values: CDR1 SGDLS, CDR2 YYNGEE. With 4 bases removed from V and 1 base from J, the gap between germline ends came to 14 bases. The table lists this clonotype with many counts.

This receptor was taken from a human donor who donated a stem cell graft to a child with acute lymphoblastic leukemia. The chain employs TRBV9 and TRBJ2-5, with D maybe TRBD1 (6 bases). The source was PBMCs from the stem cell graft donor, collected from the stem cell graft. CDR3 sequence (DNA): TGTGCCAGCAGCTTTACCCCGGACAGCCAAGAGACCCAGTACTTC. It yields the protein CASSFTPDSQETQYF.